This entry features one TCR beta chain sequence. Antigen unknown. PCR primers comprised 60 Vbeta and 13 Jbeta primers. The assay was immunoSEQ multiplex PCR, and TCRdb's table has in-frame clones only and misses some. The sample lists roughly 100,000 clones; more than 75% were seen once. V lost 1 base and J lost 3; bases outside the gene matches: 9. This CDR3 has 16 amino acids. Germline lookup yields CDR1 LGHNA and CDR2 YNFKEQ. This record belongs to a study of cytomegalovirus exposure and HLA in healthy donors. Whole-study context: The study placed 80% to 90% of its approximately 400 genotyped donors in the Caucasian-associated ancestry cluster.

Study-wide points: Three chains linked to CMV were shown in vitro to be specific for CMV antigens.

This clonotype originated in a human donor in good health. The specimen sequenced was PBMCs. The chain links TRBV4-2 to TRBJ2-7; 7 positions agree with TRBD2. The CDR3 nucleotides read TGTGCCAGCAGCCAAGTCGCGGCGGGAGTGGACTACGAGCAGTACTTC. This sequence encodes CASSQVAAGVDYEQYF.